Listed here are 10 T cell receptor beta chains from one sample, sequenced in a study of beta chain features in type 1 diabetes. General observations from the study: Shortening of TCRB CDR3s, moderate but significant, appeared in all four CD4+ subsets of Type 1 diabetes patients.

The antigens these receptors bind are not known. As every portion of the isolated RNA was reverse transcribed, the sequencing read expressed TCRB transcripts. The method was immunoSEQ multiplex PCR; TCRdb's version includes in-frame clones alone and lacks a portion of them. The sample yields about 650,000 clones, roughly 12% seen once. Input material: naive CD4+ T cells from blood. The receptor set was obtained from a man between 25 and 39 years old with type 1 diabetes.

This clone was counted between two and nine times. The rearrangement uses TRBV5-6 and TRBJ2-7; the D gene is possibly TRBD1 (6 bases). V gave up 0 bases and J gave up 3 bases, with 16 bases separating them. The CDR3 runs 16 residues. Germline lookup yields CDR1 SGHDT and CDR2 YYEEEE. In DNA form, the CDR3 reads TGTGCCAGCAGCTTGGTTCAGGGACACCAGGGCTACGAGCAGTACTTC. As protein: CASSLVQGHQGYEQYF.

This clone has more than one count but fewer than ten. Other nucleotide sequences from this sample produce the same CDR3. The chain has TRBV7-2 and TRBJ2-3; D gene ambiguous. The V end was cut by 4 bases, the J end by 0 bases, with 5 bases between. CDR1 and CDR2 from the germline V gene are SGHTA and FQGNSA. This CDR3 region has 13 residues. Written as DNA, the CDR3 is TGTGCCAGCAGCTCTCCTAGCACAGATACGCAGTATTTT. Translated, it gives CASSSPSTDTQYF.

The rearrangement joins TRBV11-2 to TRBJ2-7; the D gene is possibly TRBD1 (6 bases). This CDR3 is built from 14 residues. Looked up from germline, CDR1 is SGHAT and CDR2 is FQNNGV. The V gene lost 4 bases and the J gene lost 3 bases, with 13 bases spanning the gap. For the CDR3, the DNA is TGTGCCAGCAGCTCCACGACAGGCTTCTACGAGCAGTACTTC. Its protein is CASSSTTGFYEQYF.

The rearrangement uses TRBV9 and TRBJ2-2; perhaps D is TRBD1 or TRBD2 (6 bases each). The germline V gene has CDR1 SGDLS and CDR2 YYNGEE. V dropped 0 bases and J dropped 0 bases, with 15 bases sitting between them. CDR3 length: 18 residues. CDR3 in amino acids: CASSVGRGHSPNTGELFF. CDR3 nucleotides: TGTGCCAGCAGCGTAGGTCGGGGGCACTCACCGAACACCGGGGAGCTGTTTTTT.

The chain has TRBV30 and TRBJ1-3; D unclear. The germline V gene has CDR1 GTSNPN and CDR2 SVGIG (reference sequence). The CDR3 extends over 11 amino acids. The V end was cut by 4 bases, the J end by 0 bases, with 1 base between. The CDR3 coding sequence is TGTGCCTGGAACTCTGGAAACACCATATATTTT. This sequence encodes CAWNSGNTIYF.

This CDR3 is CSVEDQEYQETQYF. The CDR3 DNA is TGCAGCGTTGAAGATCAAGAGTACCAAGAGACCCAGTACTTC. The chain recombines TRBV29-1 with TRBJ2-5, with D hard to call. V lost 0 bases and J 0 bases, leaving 8 bases between the germline ends. This CDR3 comprises 14 residues. Germline values: CDR1 SQVTM, CDR2 ANQGSEA.

The rearrangement uses TRBV7-2 and TRBJ2-7; D may be TRBD2 (6 bases). Germline assignment: CDR1 SGHTA and CDR2 FQGNSA. This CDR3 is 17 amino acids long. The V end was cut by 1 base, the J end by 0 bases, with 16 bases between. The CDR3 region has the DNA TGTGCCAGCAGCTTAGGGGACTGGGGCGCGAGCTCCTACGAGCAGTACTTC. Encoded protein: CASSLGDWGASSYEQYF.

The V call is TRBV6-5, the J call TRBJ2-3, with a possible D match to TRBD2 (7 bases). The CDR3 is made up of 15 amino acids. With 8 bases removed from V and 3 bases from J, the gap between germline ends came to 18 bases. Germline lookup yields CDR1 MNHEY and CDR2 SVGAGI. Written as DNA, the CDR3 is TGTGCCAGCTCTAGTGCGGGGGCGGGGACAGATACGCAGTATTTT. Amino acids: CASSSAGAGTDTQYF.

As DNA, the CDR3 is TGTGCCTTAGGACAGAGCTCCTATAATTCACCCCTCCACTTT. It translates to CALGQSSYNSPLHF. This sequence joins TRBV30 and TRBJ1-6; the D gene is possibly TRBD1 (6 bases). The length of the CDR3 is 14 residues. Trimming left V 7 bases short and J 0 bases short, with 10 bases between. CDR1 and CDR2 (germline): GTSNPN, SVGIG (reference sequence).

Only a few counts were recorded for this clone. The rearrangement joins TRBV4-3 to TRBJ1-5; possibly TRBD1 for D (6 bases). The V gene's germline CDR1 is LGHNA and CDR2 YSLEER. CDR3 size: 17 residues. Trimming removed 0 bases from V and 4 bases from J, with 16 bases in between. The CDR3: CASSQDLAGVSNQPQHF. In DNA form, the CDR3 reads TGCGCCAGCAGCCAAGATCTCGCAGGGGTATCGAATCAGCCCCAGCATTTT.